This TCR beta chain was identified during a study of CD8 T cells in ankylosing spondylitis. Study-level results: What appeared characteristic of ankylosing spondylitis blood was a TCR beta motif of eight or nine highly homologous variants. According to the report, clones linked to the disease were significantly enriched in matched synovial fluid samples taken from ankylosing spondylitis patients.

To note about this clonotype: The antigen remains undetermined.

Germline V gives CDR1 SEHNR, CDR2 FQNEAQ (reference sequence). The CDR3 is 13 amino acids. The V gene lost 4 bases and the J gene lost 1 base, with 8 bases spanning the gap. The TCR beta libraries were generated through quantitative 5'-RACE incorporating molecular barcodes. Using its own MiXCR run on the 5' RACE reads, TCRdb lists one record per CDR3 protein. Here the sample spans over 150,000 distinct CDR3 sequences, 9.5% to 15% being singletons. The TCR comes from a male donor with ankylosing spondylitis or in good health (not recorded which). The chain uses TRBV7-9 and TRBJ2-7; D gene ambiguous. What was sequenced was blood, either unsorted or a sorted T cell fraction (not recorded which). The CDR3 DNA follows: TGTGCCAGCAGCTCTCCAGAGTCCTACGAGCAGTACTTC. Translated: CASSSPESYEQYF.